This T cell receptor (beta chain) was sequenced during a study of shared clonotypes between healthy human individuals. A word on this clone: The antigen remains unidentified.

Study-wide results and caveats: The small donor group covered limited genetic and exposure diversity. A generally larger estimated richness was seen in naive subsets than in memory subsets.

At a deep level, the assay was run. The method was immunoSEQ multiplex PCR; TCRdb's version includes in-frame clones alone and lacks a portion of them. The table records 2 million to 2.5 million clones, 85% to 95% of them present only once. Sequenced input: naive CD4+ T cells sorted from blood. Noted subset: CD45RA+ positively selected. This sequence originates from a young man in good health.

The CDR3 region has the DNA TGTGCCAGCAGTCGAGTCGGATGGCTCTCTGAAGCTTTCTTT. It is translated as CASSRVGWLSEAFF. The rearrangement links TRBV6-5 to TRBJ1-1; no definite D call. Per germline, CDR1 MNHEY and CDR2 SVGAGI. The CDR3 length is 14 residues. V was cut by 5 bases and J by 6 bases, with 16 bases left in between.